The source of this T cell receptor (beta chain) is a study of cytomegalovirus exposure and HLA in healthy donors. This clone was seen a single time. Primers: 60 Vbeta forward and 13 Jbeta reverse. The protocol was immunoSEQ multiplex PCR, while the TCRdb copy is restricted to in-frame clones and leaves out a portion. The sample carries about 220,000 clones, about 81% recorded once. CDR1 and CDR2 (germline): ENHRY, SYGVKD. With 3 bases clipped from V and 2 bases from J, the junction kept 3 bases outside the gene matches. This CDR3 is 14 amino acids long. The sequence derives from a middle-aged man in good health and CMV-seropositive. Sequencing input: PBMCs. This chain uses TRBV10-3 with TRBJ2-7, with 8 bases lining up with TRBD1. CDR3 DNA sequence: TGTGCCATCAGTGAAGGGACAGGAACCTACGAGCAGTACTTC. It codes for CAISEGTGTYEQYF.